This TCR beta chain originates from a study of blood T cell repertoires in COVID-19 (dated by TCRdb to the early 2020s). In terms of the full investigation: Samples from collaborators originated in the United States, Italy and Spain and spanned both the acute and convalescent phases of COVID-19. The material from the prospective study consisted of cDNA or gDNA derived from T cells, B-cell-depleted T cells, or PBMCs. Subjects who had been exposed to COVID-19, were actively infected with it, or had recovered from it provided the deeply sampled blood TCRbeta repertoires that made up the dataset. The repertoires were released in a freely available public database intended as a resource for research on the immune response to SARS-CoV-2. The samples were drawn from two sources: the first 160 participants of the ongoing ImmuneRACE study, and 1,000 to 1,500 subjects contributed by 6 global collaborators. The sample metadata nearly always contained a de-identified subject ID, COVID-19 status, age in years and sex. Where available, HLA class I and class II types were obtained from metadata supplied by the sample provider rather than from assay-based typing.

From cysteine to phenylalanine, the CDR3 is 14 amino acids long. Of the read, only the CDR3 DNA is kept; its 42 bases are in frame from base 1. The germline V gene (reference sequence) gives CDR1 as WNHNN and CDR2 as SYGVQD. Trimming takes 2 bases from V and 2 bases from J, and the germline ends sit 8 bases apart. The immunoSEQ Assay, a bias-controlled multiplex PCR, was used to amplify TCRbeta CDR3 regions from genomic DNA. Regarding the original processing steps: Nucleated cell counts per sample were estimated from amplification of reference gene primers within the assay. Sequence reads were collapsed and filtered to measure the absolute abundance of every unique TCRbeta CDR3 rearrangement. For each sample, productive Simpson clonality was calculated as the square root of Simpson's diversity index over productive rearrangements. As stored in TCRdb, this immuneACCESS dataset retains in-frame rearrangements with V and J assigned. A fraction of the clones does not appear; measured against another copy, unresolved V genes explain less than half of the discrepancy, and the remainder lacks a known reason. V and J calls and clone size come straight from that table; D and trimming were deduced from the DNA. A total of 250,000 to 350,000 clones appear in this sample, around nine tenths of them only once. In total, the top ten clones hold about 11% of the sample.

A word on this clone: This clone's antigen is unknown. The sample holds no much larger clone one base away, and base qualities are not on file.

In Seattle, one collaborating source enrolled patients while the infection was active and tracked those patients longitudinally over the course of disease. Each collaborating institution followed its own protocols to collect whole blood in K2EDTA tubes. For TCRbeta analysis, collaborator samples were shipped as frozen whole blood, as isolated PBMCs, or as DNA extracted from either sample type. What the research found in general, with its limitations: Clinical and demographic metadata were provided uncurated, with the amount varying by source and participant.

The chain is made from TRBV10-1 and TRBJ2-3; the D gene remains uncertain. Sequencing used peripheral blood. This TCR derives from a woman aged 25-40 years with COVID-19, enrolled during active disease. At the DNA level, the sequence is TGCGCCAGCAGTGAGGCCGGGTACACAGATACGCAGTATTTT. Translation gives CASSEAGYTDTQYF.